A single sample is the source of the 2 T cell receptor beta chains below, sequenced in a study of T cell changes during pregnancy in multiple sclerosis. Sequencing used immunoSEQ multiplex PCR; TCRdb keeps in-frame clones, though not all of them. The repertoire holds some 38,000 clones, with roughly 91% as singletons. Sequenced material: CD8+ T cells from peripheral blood mononuclear cells, taken in the third trimester of pregnancy. These receptors came from a female donor with multiple sclerosis, enrolled in a pregnancy study.

The chain joins TRBV4-3 to TRBJ2-6, with D unclear. The CDR3 is made up of 15 amino acids. V lost 4 bases and J lost 4, with 11 bases in between. Germline loops: CDR1 LGHNA, CDR2 YSLEER. CDR3: CASSPSETGANVLTF. DNA for the CDR3: TGCGCCAGCAGCCCTAGTGAAACGGGGGCCAACGTCCTGACTTTC.

The rearrangement joins TRBV11-2 to TRBJ2-7; TRBD2 agrees at 7 bases. The CDR3 loop spans 14 amino acids. Trimming at V came to 5 bases and at J to 0 bases, leaving 4 bases not matched to a gene. The germline CDR1 and CDR2 sequences are SGHAT and FQNNGV. In DNA form, the CDR3 reads TGTGCCAGCAGCCCAGCGGGGAACTCCTACGAGCAGTACTTC. Amino acid sequence: CASSPAGNSYEQYF.